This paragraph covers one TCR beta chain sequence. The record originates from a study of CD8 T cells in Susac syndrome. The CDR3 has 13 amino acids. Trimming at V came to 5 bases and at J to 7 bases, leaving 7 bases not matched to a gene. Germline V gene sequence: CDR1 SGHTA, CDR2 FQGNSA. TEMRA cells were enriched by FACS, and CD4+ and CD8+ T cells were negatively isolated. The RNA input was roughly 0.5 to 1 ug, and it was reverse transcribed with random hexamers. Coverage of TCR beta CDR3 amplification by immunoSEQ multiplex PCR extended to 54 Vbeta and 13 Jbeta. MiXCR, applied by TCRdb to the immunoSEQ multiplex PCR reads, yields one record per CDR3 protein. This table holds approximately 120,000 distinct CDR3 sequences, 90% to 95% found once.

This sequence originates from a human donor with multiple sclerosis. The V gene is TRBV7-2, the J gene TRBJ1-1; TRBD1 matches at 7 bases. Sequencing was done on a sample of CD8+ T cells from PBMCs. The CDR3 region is CASSPTGVGEAFF. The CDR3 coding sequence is TGTGCCAGCAGCCCAACAGGGGTTGGTGAAGCTTTCTTT.